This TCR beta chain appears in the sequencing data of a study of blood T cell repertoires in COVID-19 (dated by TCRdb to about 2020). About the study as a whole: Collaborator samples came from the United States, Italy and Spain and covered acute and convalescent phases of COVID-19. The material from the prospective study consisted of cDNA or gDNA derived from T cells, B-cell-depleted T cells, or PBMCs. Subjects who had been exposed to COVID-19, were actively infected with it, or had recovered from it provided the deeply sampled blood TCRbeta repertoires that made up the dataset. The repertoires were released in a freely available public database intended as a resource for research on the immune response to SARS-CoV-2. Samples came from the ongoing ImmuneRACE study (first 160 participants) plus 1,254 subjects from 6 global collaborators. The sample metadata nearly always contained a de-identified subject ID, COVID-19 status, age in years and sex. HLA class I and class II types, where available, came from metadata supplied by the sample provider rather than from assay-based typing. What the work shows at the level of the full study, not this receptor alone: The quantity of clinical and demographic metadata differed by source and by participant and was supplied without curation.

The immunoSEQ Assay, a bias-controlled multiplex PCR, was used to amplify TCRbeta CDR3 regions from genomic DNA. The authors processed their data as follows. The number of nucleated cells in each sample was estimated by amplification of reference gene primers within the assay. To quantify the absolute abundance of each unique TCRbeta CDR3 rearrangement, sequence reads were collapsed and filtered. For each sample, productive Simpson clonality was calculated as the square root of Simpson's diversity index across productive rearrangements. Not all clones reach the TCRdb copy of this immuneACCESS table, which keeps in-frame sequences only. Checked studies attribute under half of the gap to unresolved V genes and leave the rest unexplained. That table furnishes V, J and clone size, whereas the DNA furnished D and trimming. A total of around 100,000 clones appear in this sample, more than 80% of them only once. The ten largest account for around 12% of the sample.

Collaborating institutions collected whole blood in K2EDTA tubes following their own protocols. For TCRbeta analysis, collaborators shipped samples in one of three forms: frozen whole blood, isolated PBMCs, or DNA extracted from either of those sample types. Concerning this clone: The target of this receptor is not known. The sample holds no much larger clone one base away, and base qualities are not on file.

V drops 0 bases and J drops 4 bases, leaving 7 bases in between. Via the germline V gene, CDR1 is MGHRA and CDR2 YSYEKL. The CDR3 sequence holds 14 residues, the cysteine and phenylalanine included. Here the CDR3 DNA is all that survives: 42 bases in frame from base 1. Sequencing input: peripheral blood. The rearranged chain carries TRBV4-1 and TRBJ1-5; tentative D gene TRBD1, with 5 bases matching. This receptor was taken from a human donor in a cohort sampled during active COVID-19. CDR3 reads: CASSQDDSNQPQHF. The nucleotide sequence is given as TGCGCCAGCAGCCAAGATGACAGTAATCAGCCCCAGCATTTT.